This T cell receptor (beta chain) came from a study of PD-L1 blockade in urothelial cancer. In the study overall: Samples came from 3 weeks, at the second dose, and 6 weeks into treatment. Blood yielded a median of about 140,000 T cells per sample. Study results and limitations: It was durable-benefit patients whose tumor-associated blood clones expanded more at 3 weeks.

In regard to this clone: Its target is unknown. This specimen includes other DNA sequences encoding the same CDR3.

Germline V lookup: CDR1 MGHRA, CDR2 YSYEKL. After removal of 0 bases from V and 8 bases from J, the junction contained 10 bases not matched to a gene. The CDR3 covers 18 residues. Data came from immunoSEQ multiplex PCR; TCRdb stores just in-frame clones and leaves some out. The top ten hold approximately 3.8% of the sample, which has some 110,000 clones, approximately 90% seen once. The time point: peripheral blood 6 weeks after treatment start. Each patient supplied 1 to 8 pretreatment and on-treatment samples. The chain carries TRBV4-1 and TRBJ2-2; 12 nucleotides match TRBD2. This specimen consisted of PBMCs, obtained around atezolizumab (anti-PD-L1) treatment. The source of this sequence is a man aged 55 to 70 with urothelial cancer. The CDR3 loop reads CASSQERRLAGGDGELFF. The DNA of the CDR3 is TGCGCCAGCAGCCAAGAAAGACGGCTAGCGGGAGGGGATGGGGAGCTGTTTTTT.